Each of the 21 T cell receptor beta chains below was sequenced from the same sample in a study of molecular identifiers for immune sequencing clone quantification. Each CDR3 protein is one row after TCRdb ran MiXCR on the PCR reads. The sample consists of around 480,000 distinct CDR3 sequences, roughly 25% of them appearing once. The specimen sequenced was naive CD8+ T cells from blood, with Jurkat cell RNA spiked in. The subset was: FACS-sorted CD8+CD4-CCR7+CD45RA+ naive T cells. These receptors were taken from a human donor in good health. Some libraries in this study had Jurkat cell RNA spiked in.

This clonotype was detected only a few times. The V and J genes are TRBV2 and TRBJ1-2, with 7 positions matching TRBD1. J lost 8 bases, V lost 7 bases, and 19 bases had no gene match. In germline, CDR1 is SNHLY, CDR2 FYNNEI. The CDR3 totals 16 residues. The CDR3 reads CASKLGQNTMNSGYTF. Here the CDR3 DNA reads TGTGCCAGCAAGTTGGGACAGAACACTATGAATTCAGGCTACACCTTC.

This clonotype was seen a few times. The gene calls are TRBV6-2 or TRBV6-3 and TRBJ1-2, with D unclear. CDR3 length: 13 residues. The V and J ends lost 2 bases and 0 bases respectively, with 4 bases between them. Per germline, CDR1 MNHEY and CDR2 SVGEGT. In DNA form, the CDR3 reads TGTGCCAGCAGTTACACCACTAACTATGGCTACACCTTC. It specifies CASSYTTNYGYTF.

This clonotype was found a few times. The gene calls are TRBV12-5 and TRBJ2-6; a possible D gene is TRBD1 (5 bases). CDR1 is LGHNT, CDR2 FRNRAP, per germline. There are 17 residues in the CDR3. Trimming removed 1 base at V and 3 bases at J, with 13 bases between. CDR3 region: CASGLGQGSIGANVLTF. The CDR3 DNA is TGTGCTAGTGGTTTGGGGCAGGGTTCCATTGGGGCCAACGTCCTGACTTTC.

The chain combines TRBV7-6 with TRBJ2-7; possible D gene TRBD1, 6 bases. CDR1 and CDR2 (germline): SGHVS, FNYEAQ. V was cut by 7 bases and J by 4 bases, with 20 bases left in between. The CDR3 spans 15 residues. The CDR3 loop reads CASNPRAGDGYEQYF. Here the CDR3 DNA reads TGTGCCAGCAACCCCCGTGCAGGGGACGGATACGAGCAGTACTTC.

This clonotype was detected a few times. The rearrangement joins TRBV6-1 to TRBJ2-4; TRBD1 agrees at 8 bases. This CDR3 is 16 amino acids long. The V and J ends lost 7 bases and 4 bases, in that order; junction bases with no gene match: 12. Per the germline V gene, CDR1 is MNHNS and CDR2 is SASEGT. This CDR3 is CASNQIDRGHKNIQYF. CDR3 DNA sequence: TGTGCCAGCAATCAGATTGACAGGGGCCATAAAAACATTCAGTACTTC.

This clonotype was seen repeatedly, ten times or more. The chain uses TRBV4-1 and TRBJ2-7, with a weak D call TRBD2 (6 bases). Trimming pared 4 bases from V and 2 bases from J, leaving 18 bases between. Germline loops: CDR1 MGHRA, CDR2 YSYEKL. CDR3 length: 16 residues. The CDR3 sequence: CASSLRPEGSPYEQYF. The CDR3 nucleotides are TGCGCCAGCAGCCTCCGGCCGGAGGGGTCCCCCTACGAGCAGTACTTC.

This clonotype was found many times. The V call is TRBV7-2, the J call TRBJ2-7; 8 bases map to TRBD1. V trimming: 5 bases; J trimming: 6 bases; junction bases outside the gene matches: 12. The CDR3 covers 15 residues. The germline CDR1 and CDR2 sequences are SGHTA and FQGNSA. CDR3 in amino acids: CASSPRQGTSLEQYF. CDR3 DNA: TGTGCCAGCAGCCCCCGACAGGGGACATCCCTCGAGCAGTACTTC.

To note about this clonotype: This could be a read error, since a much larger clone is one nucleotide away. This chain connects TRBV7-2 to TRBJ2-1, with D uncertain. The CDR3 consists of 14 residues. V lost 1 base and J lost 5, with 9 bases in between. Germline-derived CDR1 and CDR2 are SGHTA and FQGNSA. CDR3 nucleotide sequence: TGTGCCAGCAGCTTAGAAGATTCCCACAATGAGCAGTTCTTC. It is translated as CASSLEDSHNEQFF.

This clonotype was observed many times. The CDR3 nucleotides are TGTGCCTGGACGGACTCCCCCTATGAGCAGTTCTTC. It yields the protein CAWTDSPYEQFF. This sequence joins TRBV30 and TRBJ2-1, with a tentative D call TRBD2 (5 bases). Germline values: CDR1 GTSNPN, CDR2 SVGIG (reference sequence). The CDR3 sequence is 12 residues long. The V end was cut by 4 bases, the J end by 8 bases, with 12 bases between.

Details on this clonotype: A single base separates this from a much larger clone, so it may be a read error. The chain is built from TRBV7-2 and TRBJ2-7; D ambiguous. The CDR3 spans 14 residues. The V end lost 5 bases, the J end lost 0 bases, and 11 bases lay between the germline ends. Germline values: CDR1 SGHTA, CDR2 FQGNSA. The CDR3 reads CASSPDLRSYEQYF. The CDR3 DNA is TGTGCCAGCAGCCCAGACTTGCGCTCCTACGAGCAGTACTTC.

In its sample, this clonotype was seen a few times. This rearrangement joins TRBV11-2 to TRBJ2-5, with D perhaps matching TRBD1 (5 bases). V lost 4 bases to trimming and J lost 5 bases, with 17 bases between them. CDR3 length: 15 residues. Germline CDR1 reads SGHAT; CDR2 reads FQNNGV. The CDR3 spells CASSSIGAQWETQYF. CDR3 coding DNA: TGTGCCAGCAGCTCGATAGGGGCCCAGTGGGAGACCCAGTACTTC.

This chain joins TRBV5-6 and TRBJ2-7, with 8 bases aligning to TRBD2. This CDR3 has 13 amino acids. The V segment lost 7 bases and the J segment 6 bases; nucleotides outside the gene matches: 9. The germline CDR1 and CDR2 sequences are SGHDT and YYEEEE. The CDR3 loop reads CASSEALAGEQYF. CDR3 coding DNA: TGTGCCAGCTCTGAGGCCCTAGCGGGCGAGCAGTACTTC.

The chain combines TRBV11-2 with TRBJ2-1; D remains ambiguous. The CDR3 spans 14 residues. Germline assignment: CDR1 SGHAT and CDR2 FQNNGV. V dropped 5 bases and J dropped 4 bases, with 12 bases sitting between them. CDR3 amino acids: CASSPGLEYNEQFF. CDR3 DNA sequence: TGTGCCAGCAGCCCCGGTTTAGAGTACAATGAGCAGTTCTTC.

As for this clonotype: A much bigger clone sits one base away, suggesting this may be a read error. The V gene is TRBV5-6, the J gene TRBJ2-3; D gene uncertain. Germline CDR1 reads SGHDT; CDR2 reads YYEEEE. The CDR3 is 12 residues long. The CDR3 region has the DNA TGTGTCAGCAGCTTCTCCCCAGATACGCAGTATTTT. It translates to CVSSFSPDTQYF.

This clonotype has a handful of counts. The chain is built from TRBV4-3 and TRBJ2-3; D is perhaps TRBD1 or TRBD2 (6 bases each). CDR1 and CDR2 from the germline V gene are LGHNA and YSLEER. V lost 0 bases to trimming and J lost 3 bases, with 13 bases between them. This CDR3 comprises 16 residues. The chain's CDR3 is CASSQEGGRGTDTQYF. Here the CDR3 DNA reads TGCGCCAGCAGCCAAGAGGGGGGCCGGGGGACAGATACGCAGTATTTT.

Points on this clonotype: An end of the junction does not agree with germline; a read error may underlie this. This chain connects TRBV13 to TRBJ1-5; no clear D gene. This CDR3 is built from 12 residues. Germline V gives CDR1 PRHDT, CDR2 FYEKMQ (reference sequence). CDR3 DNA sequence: TGTGCCCGCCGCTTAGGGTATCCGCCCCCGCATTTT. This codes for CARRLGYPPPHF.

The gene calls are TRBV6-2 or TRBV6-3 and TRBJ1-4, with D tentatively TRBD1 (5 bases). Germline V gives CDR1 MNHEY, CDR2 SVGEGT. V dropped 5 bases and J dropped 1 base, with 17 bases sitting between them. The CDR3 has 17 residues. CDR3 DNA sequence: TGTGCCAGCAGTGAGGCCGGGACGCTTCGAACTAATGAAAAACTGTTTTTT. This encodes CASSEAGTLRTNEKLFF.

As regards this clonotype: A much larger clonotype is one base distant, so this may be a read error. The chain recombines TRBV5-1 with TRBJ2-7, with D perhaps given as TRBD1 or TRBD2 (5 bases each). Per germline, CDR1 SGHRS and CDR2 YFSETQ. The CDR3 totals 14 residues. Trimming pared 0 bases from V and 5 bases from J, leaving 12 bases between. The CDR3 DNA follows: TGCGCCAGCAGCTTGGAATTGGGGGTAGACGAGCAGTACTTC. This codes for CASSLELGVDEQYF.

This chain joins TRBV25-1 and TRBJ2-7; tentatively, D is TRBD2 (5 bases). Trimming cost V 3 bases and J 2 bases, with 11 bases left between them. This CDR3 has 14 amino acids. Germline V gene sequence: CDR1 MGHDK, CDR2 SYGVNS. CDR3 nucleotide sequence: TGTGCCAGCAGTGATGGACTCACTCCCTACGAGCAGTACTTC. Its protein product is CASSDGLTPYEQYF.

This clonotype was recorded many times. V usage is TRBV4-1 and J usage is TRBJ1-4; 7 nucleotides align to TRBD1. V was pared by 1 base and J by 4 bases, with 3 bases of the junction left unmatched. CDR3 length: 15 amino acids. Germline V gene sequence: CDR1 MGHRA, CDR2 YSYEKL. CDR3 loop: CASSQVSGGNEKLFF. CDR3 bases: TGCGCCAGCAGCCAAGTATCAGGGGGTAATGAAAAACTGTTTTTT.

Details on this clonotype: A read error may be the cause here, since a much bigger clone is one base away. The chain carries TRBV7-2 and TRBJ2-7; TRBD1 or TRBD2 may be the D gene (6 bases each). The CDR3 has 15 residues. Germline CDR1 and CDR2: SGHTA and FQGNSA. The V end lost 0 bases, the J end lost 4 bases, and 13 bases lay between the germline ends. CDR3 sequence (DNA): TGTGCCAGCAGCTTAGCGGGGGGCGCCTTATACGAGCAGTACTTC. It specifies CASSLAGGALYEQYF.